This is a list of T cell receptor beta chains from one sample in a study of T cells in Graves' hyperthyroidism and ophthalmopathy. MiXCR, run by TCRdb on the multiplex PCR reads, gives a single entry per CDR3 protein. The top ten clones hold over 9% of a sample with roughly 520,000 distinct CDR3 sequences, roughly a quarter of them seen once. The sequencing sample was made of blood. The receptors shown here come from a woman aged 25 to 39 with Graves' ophthalmopathy. The CDR3 runs from the conserved cysteine through the conserved F or W. Each record gives: clone size, V gene, D gene, J gene, CDR3 DNA, CDR3 protein. D genes are given only for firm matches. Not every row has a clone size; where given, it reads once, few, many or a size class.

abundance: many
v_gene: TRBV4-3
d_gene: NA
j_gene: TRBJ1-1
CDR3nt: TGCGCCAGCAGCCAAGAAGGTGGGGGCGTGGTTGGTGAAGCTTTCTTT
CDR3aa: CASSQEGGGVVGEAFF

abundance: many
v_gene: TRBV29-1
d_gene: TRBD1
j_gene: TRBJ1-5
CDR3nt: TGCAGCGTCAGACAGGGAAATCAGCCCCAGCATTTT
CDR3aa: CSVRQGNQPQHF

abundance: many
v_gene: TRBV12-3/TRBV12-4
d_gene: NA
j_gene: TRBJ1-1
CDR3nt: TGTGCCAGCAGTTTTATCGGGCGGAACACTGAAGCTTTCTTT
CDR3aa: CASSFIGRNTEAFF

abundance: NA
v_gene: TRBV3-1
d_gene: NA
j_gene: TRBJ1-5
CDR3nt: TGTGCCAGCAGCCTCGGGCTAAGACAGCCCCAGCATTTT
CDR3aa: CASSLGLRQPQHF

abundance: many
v_gene: TRBV6-2/TRBV6-3
d_gene: NA
j_gene: TRBJ1-1
CDR3nt: TGTGCCAGCCCAAAAGGGGGGGGCACTGAAGCTTTCTTT
CDR3aa: CASPKGGGTEAFF

abundance: NA
v_gene: TRBV10-3
d_gene: TRBD1
j_gene: TRBJ2-7
CDR3nt: TGTGCCATCAGTTCGGACAGGGGGCCGGGGGAGCAGTACTTC
CDR3aa: CAISSDRGPGEQYF

abundance: many
v_gene: TRBV5-4
d_gene: NA
j_gene: TRBJ2-2
CDR3nt: TGTGCCAGCAGCTTGATCATAGGGTCACTAAACACCGGGGAGCTGTTTTTT
CDR3aa: CASSLIIGSLNTGELFF

abundance: NA
v_gene: TRBV12-3/TRBV12-4
d_gene: TRBD1
j_gene: TRBJ2-5
CDR3nt: TGTGCCAGCAGCGTACAGGGGGCGCTTGAGACCCAGTACTTC
CDR3aa: CASSVQGALETQYF

abundance: NA
v_gene: TRBV4-1
d_gene: NA
j_gene: TRBJ2-5
CDR3nt: TGCGCCAGCAGCCCTACAGGGTTAGAGACCCAGTACTTC
CDR3aa: CASSPTGLETQYF

abundance: many
v_gene: TRBV11-2
d_gene: NA
j_gene: TRBJ2-7
CDR3nt: TGTGCCAGCATTCCTCGGGCGGGAGAGCAGTACTTC
CDR3aa: CASIPRAGEQYF

abundance: NA
v_gene: TRBV7-8
d_gene: NA
j_gene: TRBJ1-1
CDR3nt: TGTGCCAGCAGCTCATTTGGGGGCGGCACTGAAGCTTTCTTT
CDR3aa: CASSSFGGGTEAFF

abundance: NA
v_gene: TRBV20-1
d_gene: TRBD2
j_gene: TRBJ2-7
CDR3nt: TGCAGTGCTGAAGAGACTAGCGGGAACTCCTACGAGCAGTACTTC
CDR3aa: CSAEETSGNSYEQYF

abundance: many
v_gene: TRBV2
d_gene: TRBD1
j_gene: TRBJ1-1
CDR3nt: TGTGCCAGCAGAGAAATGACAGGGGGCACTGAAGCTTTCTTT
CDR3aa: CASREMTGGTEAFF

abundance: NA
v_gene: TRBV6-5
d_gene: NA
j_gene: TRBJ2-5
CDR3nt: TGTGCCAGCAGCTCCCCCCCGGAGGTCCAGTACTTC
CDR3aa: CASSSPPEVQYF

abundance: NA
v_gene: TRBV6-1
d_gene: NA
j_gene: TRBJ2-7
CDR3nt: TGTGCCAGCCACTCGGTCCAGGGTGCCTACGAGCAGTACTTC
CDR3aa: CASHSVQGAYEQYF

abundance: many
v_gene: TRBV7-2
d_gene: NA
j_gene: TRBJ2-5
CDR3nt: TGTGCCAGCAGCTTAGCTAGCGGAACAGGGCAAGAGACCCAGTACTTC
CDR3aa: CASSLASGTGQETQYF

abundance: many
v_gene: TRBV12-3/TRBV12-4
d_gene: NA
j_gene: TRBJ2-5
CDR3nt: TGTGCCAGCAGTTTAGCCCTGACTAGAGGGCAAGAGACCCAGTACTTC
CDR3aa: CASSLALTRGQETQYF

abundance: NA
v_gene: TRBV7-9
d_gene: NA
j_gene: TRBJ1-1
CDR3nt: TGTGCCAGCAGCTTAGTCCACACTGAAGCTTGCTTT
CDR3aa: CASSLVHTEACF

abundance: many
v_gene: TRBV6-2/TRBV6-3
d_gene: NA
j_gene: TRBJ2-7
CDR3nt: TGTGCCAGCAGTGAAAATTGGTACGAGCAGTACTTC
CDR3aa: CASSENWYEQYF

abundance: few
v_gene: TRBV6-4
d_gene: NA
j_gene: TRBJ2-6
CDR3nt: TGTGCCAGCAGTGCTCCTGGGGCCAACGTCCTGGCTTTC
CDR3aa: CASSAPGANVLAF

abundance: NA
v_gene: TRBV6-1
d_gene: TRBD1
j_gene: TRBJ1-1
CDR3nt: TGTGCCAGCAGACGGGACAGTGGAACTTTCTTT
CDR3aa: CASRRDSGTFF

abundance: many
v_gene: TRBV5-1
d_gene: NA
j_gene: TRBJ1-1
CDR3nt: TGCGCCAGCAGCCGAGACAGGAGTACTGAAGCTTTCTTT
CDR3aa: CASSRDRSTEAFF

abundance: many
v_gene: TRBV12-3/TRBV12-4
d_gene: NA
j_gene: TRBJ1-2
CDR3nt: TGTGCCAGCAGCGTGACGGAAACCTATGGCTACACCTTC
CDR3aa: CASSVTETYGYTF

abundance: many
v_gene: TRBV7-2
d_gene: NA
j_gene: TRBJ1-2
CDR3nt: TGTGCCAGCAGCTTAGCCCTGGACAGTTGGCGGGATTTTGCCTATGGCTACACCTTC
CDR3aa: CASSLALDSWRDFAYGYTF

abundance: many
v_gene: TRBV6-2/TRBV6-3
d_gene: NA
j_gene: TRBJ2-7
CDR3nt: TGTGCCTGCAGATCCGTGGCAGGGTTAGGGGAGCAGTACTTC
CDR3aa: CACRSVAGLGEQYF

abundance: NA
v_gene: TRBV6-1
d_gene: TRBD1
j_gene: TRBJ2-4
CDR3nt: TGTGCCAGCAGTGTGCCCGCGGGACAGGGGTTCCTAGCCAAAAACATTCAGTACTTC
CDR3aa: CASSVPAGQGFLAKNIQYF

abundance: many
v_gene: TRBV10-3
d_gene: NA
j_gene: TRBJ1-1
CDR3nt: TGTGCCGCGAATTCCAGGGTCCAAGAGGAGGCTTTCTTT
CDR3aa: CAANSRVQEEAFF

abundance: many
v_gene: TRBV6-1
d_gene: NA
j_gene: TRBJ1-1
CDR3nt: TGTGCCAGCGGACACGGGGTTGGCACTGAAGCTTTCTTT
CDR3aa: CASGHGVGTEAFF

abundance: NA
v_gene: TRBV6-1
d_gene: TRBD2
j_gene: TRBJ2-2
CDR3nt: TGTGCCAGCAGATGGACCGGGACTAGCAGGAACACCGGGGAGCTGTTTTTT
CDR3aa: CASRWTGTSRNTGELFF

abundance: few
v_gene: TRBV27
d_gene: NA
j_gene: TRBJ2-2
CDR3nt: TGTGCCAGCAGTTTACAGCGGAACACCGGGGAGCTGTTTTTT
CDR3aa: CASSLQRNTGELFF

abundance: many
v_gene: TRBV4-1
d_gene: NA
j_gene: TRBJ2-5
CDR3nt: TGCGCCAGCAGCCAAACGACAGGGCGGGATGAGACCCAGTACTTC
CDR3aa: CASSQTTGRDETQYF

abundance: NA
v_gene: TRBV30
d_gene: TRBD1
j_gene: TRBJ1-5
CDR3nt: TGTGCCTGGAGTGCCGGGACAGGGGGCAATCAGCCCCAGCATTTT
CDR3aa: CAWSAGTGGNQPQHF

abundance: NA
v_gene: TRBV29-1
d_gene: NA
j_gene: TRBJ1-2
CDR3nt: TGCAGCGTTGATTTACGAGGGGGGTTCGATGGCTACACCTTC
CDR3aa: CSVDLRGGFDGYTF

abundance: many
v_gene: TRBV6-2/TRBV6-3
d_gene: TRBD1
j_gene: TRBJ1-5
CDR3nt: TGTGCCAGCAGTACGGACAGGGATGGGATTCAGCCCCAGCATTTT
CDR3aa: CASSTDRDGIQPQHF

abundance: few
v_gene: TRBV30
d_gene: NA
j_gene: TRBJ2-7
CDR3nt: TGTGCCTGGAGTGTGGAGGGCTACGAGCAGTACTTC
CDR3aa: CAWSVEGYEQYF

abundance: NA
v_gene: TRBV18
d_gene: NA
j_gene: TRBJ2-5
CDR3nt: TGTGCCAGCTCACCACCGATGCAGAGTCAAGAGACCCAGTACTTC
CDR3aa: CASSPPMQSQETQYF

abundance: many
v_gene: TRBV10-3
d_gene: NA
j_gene: TRBJ1-2
CDR3nt: TGTGCCATCAGTGCGGGCCAGAAGTACTATGGCTACACCTTC
CDR3aa: CAISAGQKYYGYTF

abundance: many
v_gene: TRBV12-3/TRBV12-4
d_gene: TRBD1
j_gene: TRBJ1-3
CDR3nt: TGTGCCAGCAGGGGGGGGACAGAGGACGGGCGAAACACCATATATTTT
CDR3aa: CASRGGTEDGRNTIYF

abundance: many
v_gene: TRBV6-2/TRBV6-3
d_gene: NA
j_gene: TRBJ1-2
CDR3nt: TGTGCCAGCAGTTACGCAGGTCGCTATGGCTACACCTTC
CDR3aa: CASSYAGRYGYTF

abundance: NA
v_gene: TRBV5-1
d_gene: NA
j_gene: TRBJ1-1
CDR3nt: TGCGCCAGCAGCTTGGAGGGGGACTTGACTGAAGCTTTCTTT
CDR3aa: CASSLEGDLTEAFF

abundance: NA
v_gene: TRBV6-2/TRBV6-3
d_gene: TRBD1
j_gene: TRBJ1-1
CDR3nt: TGTGCCAGCAGTGACAGGGTTTATGAAGCTTTCTTT
CDR3aa: CASSDRVYEAFF

abundance: NA
v_gene: TRBV29-1
d_gene: NA
j_gene: TRBJ1-1
CDR3nt: TGCAGTGCTGTCCCGAATATGAACACTGAAGCTTTCTTT
CDR3aa: CSAVPNMNTEAFF

abundance: many
v_gene: TRBV4-3
d_gene: NA
j_gene: TRBJ1-1
CDR3nt: TGCGCCAGCAGCCAAGATATGGTTAAGTACACTGAAGCTTTCTTT
CDR3aa: CASSQDMVKYTEAFF

abundance: NA
v_gene: TRBV7-3
d_gene: NA
j_gene: TRBJ2-5
CDR3nt: TGTGCCAGCAGCTGGGGACCATCAGGAACCCAGTACTTC
CDR3aa: CASSWGPSGTQYF

abundance: NA
v_gene: TRBV5-4
d_gene: NA
j_gene: TRBJ2-5
CDR3nt: TGTGCCAGCAGGGCCGACTATCAAGAGACCCAGTACTTC
CDR3aa: CASRADYQETQYF

abundance: many
v_gene: TRBV7-9
d_gene: NA
j_gene: TRBJ1-2
CDR3nt: TGTGCCAGCAGCTTAACCGGGGGGAAGGTTCATGGCTACACCTTC
CDR3aa: CASSLTGGKVHGYTF

abundance: many
v_gene: TRBV14
d_gene: NA
j_gene: TRBJ1-2
CDR3nt: TGTGCCAGCAGCGATAAAGGGACCTACTATGGCTACACCTTC
CDR3aa: CASSDKGTYYGYTF

abundance: many
v_gene: TRBV10-3
d_gene: TRBD2
j_gene: TRBJ2-7
CDR3nt: TGTGCCATCAGTGGGCTAGCGGGGACCTACGAGCAGTACTTC
CDR3aa: CAISGLAGTYEQYF

abundance: few
v_gene: TRBV27
d_gene: TRBD1
j_gene: TRBJ1-1
CDR3nt: TGTGCCAGCAGTTTGACGGCTGGACAGGGGGCTGGGGTGGACACTGAAGCTTTCTTT
CDR3aa: CASSLTAGQGAGVDTEAFF

abundance: once
v_gene: TRBV20-1
d_gene: TRBD1
j_gene: TRBJ1-5
CDR3nt: TGCAGTGCTAGAGATAAGGGGGCTGGTCAGCCCCAGCATTTT
CDR3aa: CSARDKGAGQPQHF

abundance: NA
v_gene: TRBV6-2/TRBV6-3
d_gene: NA
j_gene: TRBJ1-1
CDR3nt: TGTGCCATCAGTGAGATGGCAGACACTGAAGCTTTCTTT
CDR3aa: CAISEMADTEAFF

abundance: NA
v_gene: TRBV7-6
d_gene: NA
j_gene: TRBJ1-1
CDR3nt: TGTGCCAGCAGACCCCCCTCAGGCAGTCCGACATTTGGAAACACTGAAGCTTTCTTT
CDR3aa: CASRPPSGSPTFGNTEAFF

abundance: many
v_gene: TRBV18
d_gene: TRBD1
j_gene: TRBJ1-5
CDR3nt: TGTGCCAGCTCCCTGACAGGGGGCTCTCAGCCCCAGCATTTT
CDR3aa: CASSLTGGSQPQHF

abundance: few
v_gene: TRBV28
d_gene: TRBD2
j_gene: TRBJ2-7
CDR3nt: TGTGCCAGCAGTTTCGGGACTAGCGGGAGATACGAGCAGTACTTC
CDR3aa: CASSFGTSGRYEQYF

abundance: few
v_gene: TRBV4-1
d_gene: NA
j_gene: TRBJ1-1
CDR3nt: TGCGCCAGCAGCCATTCTAGCGGGCGGCGAACTGAAGCTTTCTTT
CDR3aa: CASSHSSGRRTEAFF